This TCR beta chain stems from a study of Graves' ophthalmopathy and Graves' hyperthyroidism. Turning to the study itself: The collection of peripheral blood took place at initial diagnosis, before any treatment.

Scientists amplified the TCR beta CDR3 regions from RNA transcripts. After a first-round RT-PCR with HTBI primers, a second-round multiplex PCR was run. TCRdb called the multiplex PCR reads again in MiXCR, with one record for every CDR3 protein. The top ten hold approximately 3% of the sample, which has hundreds of thousands of distinct CDR3 sequences, under 25% seen once. Sequencing was done on a sample of peripheral blood. The clonotype was recovered from a woman aged 18-29 years with stable Graves' hyperthyroidism.

CDR3 region: CASSLGFRGYQPQHF. CDR3 sequence (DNA): TGTGCCAGCAGTTTAGGTTTCAGGGGCTATCAGCCCCAGCATTTT. The rearrangement links TRBV28 to TRBJ1-5, with a possible D match to TRBD1 (6 bases). Deletions cut 2 bases from V and 5 bases from J, with 13 bases between. CDR3 length: 15 residues. CDR1 and CDR2 (germline): MDHEN, SYDVKM.